This T cell receptor (beta chain) originates from a study of CD8 T cells in ankylosing spondylitis. General study findings and limits: Apparently characteristic of ankylosing spondylitis blood was a TCR beta motif (eight highly homologous variants).

As concerns this clonotype: Its cognate antigen is unknown.

Deletions cut 0 bases from V and 8 bases from J, with 16 bases between. Germline CDR1 reads DFQATT; CDR2 reads SNEGSKA (reference sequence). CDR3 length: 14 amino acids. Construction of TCR beta libraries was performed using quantitative 5'-RACE with molecular barcodes. TCRdb processed the 5' RACE reads anew with MiXCR; each CDR3 protein has one entry. The top ten hold roughly 0.51% of the sample, which has 700,000 to 850,000 distinct CDR3 sequences, approximately 12% seen once. This chain links TRBV20-1 with TRBJ2-5; D may be TRBD2 (5 bases). The source of this sequence is a male donor with ankylosing spondylitis. The sequencing sample was made of blood, either unsorted or a sorted T cell fraction (not recorded which). CDR3 residues: CSARDIRGVGTQYF. As DNA, the CDR3 is TGCAGTGCTAGAGATATACGGGGAGTAGGCACCCAGTACTTC.